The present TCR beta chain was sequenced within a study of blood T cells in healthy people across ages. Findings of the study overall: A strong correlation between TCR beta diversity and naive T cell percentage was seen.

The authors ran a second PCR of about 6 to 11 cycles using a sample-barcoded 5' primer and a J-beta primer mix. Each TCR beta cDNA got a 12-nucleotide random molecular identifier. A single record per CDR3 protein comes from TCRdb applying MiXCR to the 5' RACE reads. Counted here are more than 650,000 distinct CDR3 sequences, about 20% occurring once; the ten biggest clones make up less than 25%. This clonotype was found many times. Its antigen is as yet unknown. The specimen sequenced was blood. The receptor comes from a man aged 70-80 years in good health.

CDR3 DNA sequence: TGTGCCAGCAGCTTGGTTTGGCTAGCGGCGAACACCGGGGAGCTGTTTTTT. Encoded protein: CASSLVWLAANTGELFF. This chain connects TRBV5-5 to TRBJ2-2, with 7 bases aligning to TRBD2. This CDR3 spans 17 amino acids. Looked up from germline, CDR1 is SGHKS and CDR2 is YYEKEE (reference sequence). V lost 0 bases and J lost 0; bases outside the gene matches: 5.